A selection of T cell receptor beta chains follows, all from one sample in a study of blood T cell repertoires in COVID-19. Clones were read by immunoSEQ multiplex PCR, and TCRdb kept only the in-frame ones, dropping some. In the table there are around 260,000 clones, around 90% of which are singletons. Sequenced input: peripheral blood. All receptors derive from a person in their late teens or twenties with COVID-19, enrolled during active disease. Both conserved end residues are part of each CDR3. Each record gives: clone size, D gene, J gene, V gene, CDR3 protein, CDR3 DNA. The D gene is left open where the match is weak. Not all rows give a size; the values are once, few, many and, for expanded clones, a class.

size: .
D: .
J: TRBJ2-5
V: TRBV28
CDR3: CASSWQDRNQETQYF
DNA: TGTGCCAGCAGCTGGCAGGACAGAAACCAAGAGACCCAGTACTTC

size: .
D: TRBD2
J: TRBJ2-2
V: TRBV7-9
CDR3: CASSPRGGITGELFF
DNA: TGTGCCAGCAGCCCACGGGGGGGAATCACCGGGGAGCTGTTTTTT

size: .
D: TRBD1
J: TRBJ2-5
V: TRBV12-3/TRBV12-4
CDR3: CASSRDSGETQYF
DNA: TGTGCCAGCAGTCGGGACAGCGGAGAGACCCAGTACTTC

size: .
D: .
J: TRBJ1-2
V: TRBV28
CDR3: CASIRPGRGNYGYTF
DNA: TGTGCCAGCATACGCCCGGGCAGGGGTAACTATGGCTACACCTTC

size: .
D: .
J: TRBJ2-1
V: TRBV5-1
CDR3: CASSLVPAGEQFF
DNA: TGCGCCAGCAGCCTGGTCCCCGCCGGTGAGCAGTTCTTC

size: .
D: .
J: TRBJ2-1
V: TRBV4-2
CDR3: CASSQVKGDEQFF
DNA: TGTGCCAGCAGCCAAGTAAAAGGGGATGAGCAGTTCTTC

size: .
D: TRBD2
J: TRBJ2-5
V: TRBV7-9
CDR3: CASSPPRGGRGETQYF
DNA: TGTGCCAGCAGCCCCCCCCGAGGCGGGAGGGGAGAGACCCAGTACTTC

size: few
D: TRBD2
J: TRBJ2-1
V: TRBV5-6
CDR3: CASSWGGDEQFF
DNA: TGTGCCAGCAGCTGGGGAGGGGATGAGCAGTTCTTC

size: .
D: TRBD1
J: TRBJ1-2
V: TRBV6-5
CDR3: CASIAGQGARGYTF
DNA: TGTGCCAGCATTGCGGGACAGGGGGCACGGGGCTACACCTTC

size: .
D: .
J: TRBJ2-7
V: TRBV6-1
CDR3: CASSETGSYEQYF
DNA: TGTGCCAGCAGTGAAACAGGATCCTACGAGCAGTACTTC

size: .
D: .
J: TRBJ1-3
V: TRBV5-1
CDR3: CASSLEAGAGNTIYF
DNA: TGCGCCAGCAGCTTGGAGGCGGGGGCTGGAAACACCATATATTTT

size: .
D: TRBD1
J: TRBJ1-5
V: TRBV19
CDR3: CASSTSPGQGLPNQPQHF
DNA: TGTGCCAGTAGTACCTCACCGGGACAGGGCTTACCTAATCAGCCCCAGCATTTT

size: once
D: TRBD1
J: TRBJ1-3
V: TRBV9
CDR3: CASSPGQALSGNTIYF
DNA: TGTGCCAGCAGCCCGGGACAGGCCCTCTCTGGAAACACCATATATTTT

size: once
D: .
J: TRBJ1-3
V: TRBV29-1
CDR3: CSVAGLNSGNTIYF
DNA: TGCAGCGTAGCTGGACTGAACTCTGGAAACACCATATATTTT

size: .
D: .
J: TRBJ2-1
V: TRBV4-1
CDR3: CASSQGWSPHPVHEQFF
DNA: TGCGCCAGCAGCCAAGGGTGGAGTCCACACCCAGTCCATGAGCAGTTCTTC

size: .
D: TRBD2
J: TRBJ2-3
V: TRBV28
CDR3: CASSFEGLAGTDTQYF
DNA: TGTGCCAGCAGTTTTGAGGGACTAGCGGGTACAGATACGCAGTATTTT

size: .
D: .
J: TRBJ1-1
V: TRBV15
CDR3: CATSRDGGNTEAFF
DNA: TGTGCCACCAGCAGAGACGGGGGGAACACTGAAGCTTTCTTT

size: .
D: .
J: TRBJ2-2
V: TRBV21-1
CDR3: CASIQDRDNGELFF
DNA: TGTGCCAGCATCCAGGACAGGGATAACGGGGAGCTGTTTTTT

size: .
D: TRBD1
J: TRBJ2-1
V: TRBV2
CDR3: CASSTGVLDEQFF
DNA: TGTGCCAGCAGTACAGGGGTTCTGGATGAGCAGTTCTTC

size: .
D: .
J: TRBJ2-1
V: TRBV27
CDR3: CASGTDYNEQFF
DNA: TGTGCCAGCGGGACTGACTACAATGAGCAGTTCTTC

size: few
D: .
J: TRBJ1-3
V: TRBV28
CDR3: CASSPRGTSGNTIYF
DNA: TGTGCCAGCAGTCCGAGGGGGACCTCTGGAAACACCATATATTTT

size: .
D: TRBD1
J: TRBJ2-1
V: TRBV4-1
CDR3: CASSQIGQGADEQFF
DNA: TGCGCCAGCAGCCAAATTGGACAGGGGGCTGATGAGCAGTTCTTC

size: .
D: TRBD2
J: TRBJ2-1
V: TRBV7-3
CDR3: CASSLRRGKYNEQFF
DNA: TGTGCCAGCAGCTTAAGGCGGGGGAAATACAATGAGCAGTTCTTC

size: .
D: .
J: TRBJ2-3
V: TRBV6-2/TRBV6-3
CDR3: CASSLQGPSTDTQYF
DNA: TGTGCCAGCAGCCTACAGGGTCCTAGCACAGATACGCAGTATTTT

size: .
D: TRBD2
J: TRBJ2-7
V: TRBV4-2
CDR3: CASSQGSGGPYEQYF
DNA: TGTGCCAGCAGCCAAGGATCGGGAGGGCCGTACGAGCAGTACTTC

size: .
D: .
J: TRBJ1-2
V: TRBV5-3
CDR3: CARSVVYRVDGYTF
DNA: TGTGCCAGATCTGTTGTATACAGGGTGGATGGCTACACCTTC

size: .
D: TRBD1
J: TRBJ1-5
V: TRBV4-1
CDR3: CASSQPTGNQPQHF
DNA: TGCGCCAGCAGCCAACCGACAGGGAATCAGCCCCAGCATTTT

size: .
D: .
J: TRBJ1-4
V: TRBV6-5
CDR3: CASSYDRINNEKLFF
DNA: TGTGCCAGCAGTTACGACAGGATCAATAATGAAAAACTGTTTTTT

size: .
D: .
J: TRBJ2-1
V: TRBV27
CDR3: CASSASENEQFF
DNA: TGTGCCAGCAGTGCGTCCGAAAATGAGCAGTTCTTC

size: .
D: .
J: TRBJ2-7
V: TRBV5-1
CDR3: CASSLEGFLGEQYF
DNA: TGCGCCAGCAGCTTGGAGGGGTTCCTGGGCGAGCAGTACTTC

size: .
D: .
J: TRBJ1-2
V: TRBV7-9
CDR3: CASSLETGPSYGYTF
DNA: TGTGCCAGCAGCCTAGAGACAGGACCAAGCTATGGCTACACCTTC

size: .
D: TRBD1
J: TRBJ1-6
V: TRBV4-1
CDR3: CASSLEGQANSPLHF
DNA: TGCGCCAGCAGCCTAGAGGGACAGGCTAATTCACCCCTCCACTTT

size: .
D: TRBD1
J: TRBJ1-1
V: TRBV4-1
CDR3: CASSHKTPGQGVTEAFF
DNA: TGCGCCAGCAGCCACAAGACACCGGGACAGGGGGTCACTGAAGCTTTCTTT

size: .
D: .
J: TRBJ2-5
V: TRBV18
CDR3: CASSPGGAGKQETQYF
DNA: TGTGCCAGCTCACCGGGAGGCGCAGGGAAGCAAGAGACCCAGTACTTC

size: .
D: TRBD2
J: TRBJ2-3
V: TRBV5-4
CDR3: CASSSMSGNGADTQYF
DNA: TGTGCCAGCAGCTCGATGAGCGGGAATGGCGCAGATACGCAGTATTTT

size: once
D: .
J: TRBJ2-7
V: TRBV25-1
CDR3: CASSEFRQGSYEQYF
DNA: TGTGCCAGCAGTGAATTTCGGCAGGGGTCGTACGAGCAGTACTTC

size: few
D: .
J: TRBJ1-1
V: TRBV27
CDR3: CASSLLGERAFF
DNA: TGTGCCAGCAGTTTATTAGGAGAGAGGGCTTTCTTT

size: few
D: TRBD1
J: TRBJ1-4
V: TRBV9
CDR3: CASSVGTGGEKLFF
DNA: TGTGCCAGCAGCGTAGGAACAGGGGGGGAAAAACTGTTTTTT

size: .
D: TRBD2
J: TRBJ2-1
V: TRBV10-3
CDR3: CAISGPGLAGGEEFF
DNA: TGTGCCATCAGTGGTCCGGGACTAGCGGGAGGAGAAGAGTTCTTC

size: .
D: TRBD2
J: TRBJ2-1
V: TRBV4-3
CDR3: CASSQDLAGGYNEQFF
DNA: TGCGCCAGCAGCCAAGATCTAGCGGGAGGCTACAATGAGCAGTTCTTC